The source of this T cell receptor (beta chain) is a study of T cell responses to AZD1222 COVID-19 vaccine. Study results and caveats: Spike regions recognized by vaccine-associated CD4 TCRs spanned the protein, led by 160-218 and 743-854.

As regards this clone: Its matching antigen is unknown.

Sequencing was performed with immunoSEQ multiplex PCR; in TCRdb, only in-frame clones are kept and a portion is missing. The sample comprises 250,000 to 300,000 clones, around 93% of which are singletons, and around 0.6% rests with the top ten. The receptor comes from an adult who received the AZD1222 COVID-19 vaccine. Sequencing used peripheral blood, obtained 28 days after the second AZD1222 dose.

DNA for the CDR3: TGTGCCAGCAGCGTAAGCCCCACTCAGCCCCAGCATTTT. This translates into CASSVSPTQPQHF. The chain carries TRBV9 and TRBJ1-5; D uncertain. The CDR3 covers 13 residues. Looked up from germline, CDR1 is SGDLS and CDR2 is YYNGEE. Trimming cost V 1 base and J 6 bases, with 8 bases left between them. The variable domain in full, completed from reference TRBV9 and TRBJ1-5, reads DSGVTQTPKHLITATGQRVTLRCSPRSGDLSVYWYQQSLDQGLQFLIQYYNGEERAKGNILERFSAQQFPDLHSELNLSSLELGDSALYFCASSVSPTQPQHFGDGTRLSIL.